One T cell receptor (beta chain) is described in this entry. What it binds is not known. This specimen belongs to a study of shared clonotypes between healthy human individuals. For the study at large: Every donor yielded three CD4 naive, three CD4 memory, two CD8 naive and one CD8 memory plate.

Genomic DNA per cell subset filled all wells of several immunoSEQ plates. Each PCR replicate from the sorted subsets contained about 200 ng DNA, which is around 30,000 T cell genomes. Sequencing used immunoSEQ multiplex PCR; TCRdb keeps in-frame clones, though not all of them. The table shows 700,000 to 950,000 clones, with about 96% occurring only once. Cells designated naive CD8 were CD45RO-negative and were positively selected for CCR7, with terminally differentiated effector memory CD45RA+ cells excluded. Study-level findings and limits: It was anticipated that sequencing depth would influence how many clonotypes donors shared.

From germline, CDR1 is MNHEY and CDR2 SMNVEV (reference sequence). CDR3 length: 17 residues. J gave up 5 bases and V 6 bases, and 14 bases lay outside the gene matches. Sequencing was carried out using naive CD8+ T cells sorted from blood. V and J are TRBV27 and TRBJ2-5, with 11 bases matching TRBD2. The receptor's source is a man aged 25 to 40 in good health. DNA of the CDR3: TGTGCCAGCAGAGCGTTTAGCGGGAGGGCCGCCGAGGAGACCCAGTACTTC. This translates into CASRAFSGRAAEETQYF.